This TCR beta chain derives from a study of T cell changes during pregnancy in multiple sclerosis. Data came from immunoSEQ multiplex PCR; TCRdb stores just in-frame clones and leaves some out. Counted here are about 75,000 clones, around 94% occurring once; the ten biggest clones make up roughly 0.14%. Germline V gene lookup returns CDR1 MNHGY and CDR2 SVAAGI. This CDR3 contains 15 residues. V lost 5 bases to trimming and J lost 2 bases; unmatched junction nucleotides: 4. Sequenced material: CD4+ T cells from peripheral blood mononuclear cells, taken after pregnancy. The TCR sequence derives from a female donor with multiple sclerosis, enrolled in a pregnancy study. This chain uses TRBV6-9 with TRBJ2-1; 9 bases are shared with TRBD2. CDR3 DNA: TGTGCCAGCAGTCGACCTAGCGGGGCCTACAATGAGCAGTTCTTC. Amino acid sequence: CASSRPSGAYNEQFF.